This TCR beta chain was retrieved from a study of T-cell memory formation after mild COVID-19. V was pared by 8 bases and J by 2 bases, with 7 bases between. From germline, CDR1 is MNHNY and CDR2 SVGAGI (reference sequence). CDR3 length equals 13 residues. TCRdb analysed the 5' RACE reads with MiXCR anew, one entry per CDR3 protein. The sample yields more than 300,000 distinct CDR3 sequences, roughly 20% seen once. The specimen was PBMCs or a T cell subset sorted from them (not recorded which). This TCR derives from a man aged 18 to 30 who had mild COVID-19 (a few samples of this study predate the infection). Cell type and time point are not known. The chain links TRBV6-6 to TRBJ2-6; no firm D call. CDR3 region: CASFGAGANVLTF. The CDR3 region has the DNA TGTGCCAGCTTTGGGGCTGGGGCCAACGTCCTGACTTTC.